This T cell receptor (beta chain) is drawn from a study of OX40 agonist ivuxolimab in advanced cancers. Study-wide points: Individuals who were partial responders at 0.1-3.0 mg/kg had clonal expansion that ranked among the lowest.

Data came from immunoSEQ multiplex PCR; TCRdb stores just in-frame clones and leaves some out. The data contain more than 65,000 clones, approximately 90% of them seen just once; the ten biggest clones take up around 0.56%. The investigators sampled blood at baseline, at cycle 4 day 1, and at cycle 7 day 1. Details on this clone: Its specificity is not known.

J was trimmed by 4 bases and V by 5 bases; bases with no gene match: 6. CDR3 size: 16 residues. Germline assignment: CDR1 SGHTA and CDR2 FQGNSA. V and J are TRBV7-2 and TRBJ2-3; 13 nucleotides match TRBD2. This receptor was identified in an adult with an advanced solid tumor such as melanoma, head and neck, liver or kidney cancer. The source was CD4+ or CD8+ T cells sorted from blood, collected in a trial of the OX40 agonist ivuxolimab. The CDR3 loop reads CASSLGLAGVADTQYF. The CDR3 region has the DNA TGTGCCAGCAGCCTCGGACTAGCGGGGGTGGCAGATACGCAGTATTTT.